Below are 10 T cell receptor beta chains sequenced from a single sample in a study of T cells in Graves' hyperthyroidism and ophthalmopathy. Using RNA transcripts as the source, TCR beta CDR3 regions were amplified. Carried out on the TCR CDR3, a first-round RT-PCR used the HTBI primer set. TCRdb re-called the multiplex PCR reads through MiXCR, storing one row per CDR3 protein. The data contain fewer than 600,000 distinct CDR3 sequences, about 15% of them singletons. Sequenced: blood. These receptors were obtained from a woman aged 18-30 years with Graves' hyperthyroidism.

This clonotype was observed a few times. Here the CDR3 reads CASSVAAYNEQFF. The DNA of the CDR3 is TGTGCCAGCAGCGTAGCTGCTTACAATGAGCAGTTCTTC. The chain links TRBV9 to TRBJ2-1, with no clear D. Trimming stripped 0 bases from V and 4 bases from J, with 5 bases between. The CDR3 totals 13 residues. Germline V CDR1 and CDR2: SGDLS, YYNGEE. The complete variable domain, with remaining parts taken from reference TRBV9 and TRBJ2-1, reads DSGVTQTPKHLITATGQRVTLRCSPRSGDLSVYWYQQSLDQGLQFLIQYYNGEERAKGNILERFSAQQFPDLHSELNLSSLELGDSALYFCASSVAAYNEQFFGPGTRLTVL.

This chain connects TRBV6-2 or TRBV6-3 to TRBJ1-1; unclear D gene. Trimming stripped 10 bases from V and 0 bases from J, with 12 bases between. The CDR3 has 13 residues. Germline CDR1 is MNHEY and CDR2 is SVGEGT. CDR3: CAISRTVNTEAFF. The CDR3 bases are TGTGCCATCTCGAGGACCGTGAACACTGAAGCTTTCTTT.

Ten or more counts support this clonotype. The gene calls are TRBV12-3 or TRBV12-4 and TRBJ2-5; D ambiguous. Trimming pared 3 bases from V and 2 bases from J, leaving 4 bases between. The CDR3 sequence is 12 residues long. CDR3 loop: CASSLKQETQYF. The CDR3 bases are TGTGCCAGCAGTTTGAAACAAGAGACCCAGTACTTC.

At least ten counts were recorded for this clonotype. The rearrangement joins TRBV11-1 to TRBJ1-2, with no clear D. Germline V gene sequence: CDR1 SGHAT, CDR2 FQDESV (reference sequence). Trimming shortened V by 2 bases and J by 5 bases, and 21 bases separated the two germline ends. This CDR3 spans 17 amino acids. The CDR3 nucleotides are TGTGCCAGCAGCTTATCTACGTCCACAACCCCACTTTATGGCTACACCTTC. Translated: CASSLSTSTTPLYGYTF.

On this clonotype itself: One base away lies a much larger clone, so this may be a sequencing read error. The chain links TRBV6-1 to TRBJ2-1; possibly TRBD1 or TRBD2 for D (7 bases each). The germline V gene has CDR1 MNHNS and CDR2 SASEGT. CDR3 length: 12 residues. Trimming took off 8 bases at V and 13 bases at J, with 18 bases between the two ends. Here the CDR3 reads CASEQGRETQFF. CDR3 in DNA: TGTGCCAGCGAACAGGGGAGGGAGACCCAGTTCTTC.

This clonotype has at least ten counts. This chain connects TRBV2 to TRBJ2-2, with 9 positions matching TRBD2. The CDR3 covers 15 residues. The J segment lost 7 bases and the V segment lost 2 bases, leaving 5 bases of the junction unmatched. Germline CDR1 is SNHLY and CDR2 is FYNNEI. The CDR3 here is CASSELREGVGELFF. The CDR3 coding sequence is TGTGCCAGCAGTGAACTGCGGGAGGGAGTCGGGGAGCTGTTTTTT.

Comment on this clonotype: One base away lies a much larger clone, so this may be a sequencing read error. The missing conserved phenylalanine or tryptophan at the end of this CDR3 makes a read error likely. CDR3 in DNA: TGTGCCAGCAGCCAAGCGGGGTACCCTAATTCACCCCTCCACCTT. Amino acid sequence: CASSQAGYPNSPLHL. The V and J genes are TRBV3-1 and TRBJ1-6; D uncertain. Per germline, CDR1 LGHDT and CDR2 YNNKEL (reference sequence). CDR3 length: 15 residues. Trimming took 1 base from V and 6 from J, leaving 10 bases between them.

The V call is TRBV6-5, the J call TRBJ2-5; 7 bases map to TRBD1. This CDR3 spans 16 amino acids. V gave up 4 bases and J gave up 5 bases; unmatched junction bases: 13. Germline V gene sequence: CDR1 MNHEY, CDR2 SVGAGI. The CDR3 DNA follows: TGTGCCAGCAGTTGTGAGGGGGCATCGGTTTCGGAGACCCAGTACTTC. Protein: CASSCEGASVSETQYF.

CDR3 region: CSVGKLFF. As DNA, the CDR3 is TGCAGTGTCGGAAAACTGTTTTTT. The genes are TRBV20-1 and TRBJ1-4; D gene uncertain. V lost 7 bases to trimming and J lost 10 bases, with 4 bases between them. CDR3 size: 8 residues. CDR1 and CDR2 from the germline V gene are DFQATT and SNEGSKA (reference sequence).

This clonotype was seen repeatedly, ten times or more. The CDR3: CASSLLVSNEQFF. The DNA for the CDR3 is TGTGCCAGCAGCTTGTTAGTCAGCAATGAGCAGTTCTTC. This rearrangement joins TRBV7-3 to TRBJ2-1; D is undetermined. CDR1 and CDR2 from the germline V gene are SGHTA and FQGTGA. The V and J ends lost 3 bases and 6 bases respectively, with 9 bases between them. The CDR3 is 13 residues long.